The following is a T cell receptor beta chain sequence with its context. Its antigen is undetermined. These data come from a study of beta chain features in type 1 diabetes. Notes on the study in general: Moderate but significant shortening of TCRB CDR3s was recorded in all four CD4+ subsets from Type 1 diabetes patients. Naive, central memory and Treg TCRB repertoires seemed to resemble each other more closely in patients than they did in healthy donors. Highly expressing activated T cells could be over-counted with a cDNA template. The VDJ junctions of type 1 diabetes patients carried fewer insertions and more deletions.

Every bit of the isolated RNA underwent reverse transcription, so sequencing read expressed TCRB transcripts. An average approximately 3.7 million reads came from naive, central memory and regulatory T cell samples. The data were produced by immunoSEQ multiplex PCR, yet TCRdb's version contains in-frame clones alone and is incomplete. The sample contains 680,000 or so clones, around an eighth of which appear only once. The TCR originated in a man aged 18 to 29 with type 1 diabetes. Sequencing was done on a sample of naive CD4+ T cells from blood.

The DNA for the CDR3 is TGCGCCAGCAGCTTGGGTCTGGACAGGGTCACCTACGAGCAGTACTTC. Translated, it gives CASSLGLDRVTYEQYF. The chain couples TRBV5-1 to TRBJ2-7; TRBD1 aligns across 8 bases. CDR1 is SGHRS and CDR2 is YFSETQ in the germline V gene. CDR3 length: 16 amino acids. V gave up 0 bases and J gave up 2 bases; unmatched junction bases: 7.